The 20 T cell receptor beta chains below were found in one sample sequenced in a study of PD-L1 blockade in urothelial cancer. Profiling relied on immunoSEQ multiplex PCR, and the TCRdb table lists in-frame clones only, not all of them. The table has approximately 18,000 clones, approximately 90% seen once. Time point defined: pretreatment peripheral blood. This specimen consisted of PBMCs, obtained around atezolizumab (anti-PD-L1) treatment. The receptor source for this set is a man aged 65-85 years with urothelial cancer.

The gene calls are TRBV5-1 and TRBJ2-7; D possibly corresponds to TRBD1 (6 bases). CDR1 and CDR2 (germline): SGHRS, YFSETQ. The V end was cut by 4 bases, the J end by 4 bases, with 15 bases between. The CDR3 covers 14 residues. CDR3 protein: CASSPSQGWYEQYF. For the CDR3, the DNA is TGCGCCAGCAGCCCCTCACAGGGTTGGTACGAGCAGTACTTC.

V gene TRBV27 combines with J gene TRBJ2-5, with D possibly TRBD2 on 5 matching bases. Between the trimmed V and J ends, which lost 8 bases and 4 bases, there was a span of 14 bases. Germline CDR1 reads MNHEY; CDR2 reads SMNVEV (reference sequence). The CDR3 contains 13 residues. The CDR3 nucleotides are TGTGCCAGCGCTCTAGCCGGTGCAGAGACCCAGTACTTC. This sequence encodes CASALAGAETQYF.

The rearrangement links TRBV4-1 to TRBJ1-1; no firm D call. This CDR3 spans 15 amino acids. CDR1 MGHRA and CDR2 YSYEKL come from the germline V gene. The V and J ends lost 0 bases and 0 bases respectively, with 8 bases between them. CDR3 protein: CASSQDPVVNTEAFF. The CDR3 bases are TGCGCCAGCAGCCAAGATCCGGTAGTGAACACTGAAGCTTTCTTT.

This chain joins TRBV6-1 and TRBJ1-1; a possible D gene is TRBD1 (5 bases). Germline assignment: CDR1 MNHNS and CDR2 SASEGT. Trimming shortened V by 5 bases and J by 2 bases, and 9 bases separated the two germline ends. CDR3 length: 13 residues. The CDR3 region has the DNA TGTGCCAGCAGTAAAGACAGCAACACTGAAGCTTTCTTT. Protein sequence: CASSKDSNTEAFF.

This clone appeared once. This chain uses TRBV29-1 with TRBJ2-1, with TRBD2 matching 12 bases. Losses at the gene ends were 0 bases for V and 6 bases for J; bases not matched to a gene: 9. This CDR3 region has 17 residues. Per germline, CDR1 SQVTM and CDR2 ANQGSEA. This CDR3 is CSVEDGFTGLAGNEQFF. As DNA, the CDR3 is TGCAGCGTTGAAGACGGCTTCACGGGACTAGCGGGCAATGAGCAGTTCTTC.

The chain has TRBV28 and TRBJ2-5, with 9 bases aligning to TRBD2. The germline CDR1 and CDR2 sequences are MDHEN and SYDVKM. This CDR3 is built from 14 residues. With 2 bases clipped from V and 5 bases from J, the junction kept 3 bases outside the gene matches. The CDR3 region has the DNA TGTGCCAGCAGTTTAATGGCGGGGGGGGAGACCCAGTACTTC. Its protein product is CASSLMAGGETQYF. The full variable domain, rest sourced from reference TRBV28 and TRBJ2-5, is DVKVTQSSRYLVKRTGEKVFLECVQDMDHENMFWYRQDPGLGLRLIYFSYDVKMKEKGDIPEGYSVSREKKERFSLILESASTNQTSMYLCASSLMAGGETQYFGPGTRLLVL.

The CDR3: CASSETTRGPRANYGYTF. In DNA form, the CDR3 reads TGTGCCAGCAGCGAAACCACCAGGGGACCGCGCGCTAACTATGGCTACACCTTC. J is TRBJ1-2 and V is TRBV7-9; a possible D gene is TRBD1 (6 bases). Trimming stripped 5 bases from V and 0 bases from J, with 22 bases between. The CDR3 sequence is 18 residues long. Germline V gene data show CDR1 as SEHNR and CDR2 as FQNEAQ (reference sequence).

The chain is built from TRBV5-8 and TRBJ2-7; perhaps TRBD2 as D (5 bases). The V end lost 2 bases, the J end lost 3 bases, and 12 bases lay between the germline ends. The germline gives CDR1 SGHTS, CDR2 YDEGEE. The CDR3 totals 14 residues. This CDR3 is CASSFMGGGYEQYF. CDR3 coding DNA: TGTGCCAGCAGCTTTATGGGCGGAGGCTACGAGCAGTACTTC.

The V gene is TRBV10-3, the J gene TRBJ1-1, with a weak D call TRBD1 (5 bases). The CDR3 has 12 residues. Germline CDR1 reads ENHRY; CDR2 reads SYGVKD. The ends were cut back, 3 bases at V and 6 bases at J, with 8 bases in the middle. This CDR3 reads CAISEGVPEAFF. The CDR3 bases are TGTGCCATCAGTGAAGGGGTCCCTGAAGCTTTCTTT.

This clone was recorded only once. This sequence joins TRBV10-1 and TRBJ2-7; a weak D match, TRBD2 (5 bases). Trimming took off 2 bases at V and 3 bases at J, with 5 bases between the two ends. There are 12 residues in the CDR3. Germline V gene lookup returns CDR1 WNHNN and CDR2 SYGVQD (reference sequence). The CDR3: CASSERDYEQYF. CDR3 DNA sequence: TGCGCCAGCAGTGAGCGGGACTACGAGCAGTACTTC.

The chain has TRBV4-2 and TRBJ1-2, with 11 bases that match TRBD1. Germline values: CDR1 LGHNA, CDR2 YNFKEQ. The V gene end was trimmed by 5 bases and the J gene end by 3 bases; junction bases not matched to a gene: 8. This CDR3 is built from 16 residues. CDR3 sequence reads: CASSSGQGGRDYGYTF. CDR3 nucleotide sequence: TGTGCCAGCAGCTCGGGACAGGGGGGCCGGGACTATGGCTACACCTTC.

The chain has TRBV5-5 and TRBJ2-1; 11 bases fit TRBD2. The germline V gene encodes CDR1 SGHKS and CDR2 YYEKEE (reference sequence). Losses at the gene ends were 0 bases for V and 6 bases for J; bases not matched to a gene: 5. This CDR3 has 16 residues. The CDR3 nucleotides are TGTGCCAGCAGCTTGGAATCTAGCGGGGGGCCCAATGAGCAGTTCTTC. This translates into CASSLESSGGPNEQFF.

The CDR3 DNA sequence: TGTGCCAGCAGCTTACACCCACCCACCGGGACTAGCCCCGAGCAGTTCTTC. This translates into CASSLHPPTGTSPEQFF. This chain connects TRBV7-2 to TRBJ2-1; 9 nucleotides align to TRBD2. With 2 bases clipped from V and 10 bases from J, the junction kept 15 bases outside the gene matches. Germline values: CDR1 SGHTA, CDR2 FQGNSA. The CDR3 covers 17 residues. Full variable domain (rest looked up from reference TRBV7-2 and TRBJ2-1): GAGVSQSPSNKVTEKGKDVELRCDPISGHTALYWYRQSLGQGLEFLIYFQGNSAPDKSGLPSDRFSAERTGGSVSTLTIQRTQQEDSAVYLCASSLHPPTGTSPEQFFGPGTRLTVL.

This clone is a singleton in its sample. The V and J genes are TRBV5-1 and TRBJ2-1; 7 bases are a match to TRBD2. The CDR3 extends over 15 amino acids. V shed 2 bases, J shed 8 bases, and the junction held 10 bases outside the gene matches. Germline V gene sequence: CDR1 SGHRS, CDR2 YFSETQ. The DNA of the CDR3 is TGCGCCAGCAGCTTTGGGAGGGGTAAGGAGGATGAGCAGTTCTTC. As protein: CASSFGRGKEDEQFF.

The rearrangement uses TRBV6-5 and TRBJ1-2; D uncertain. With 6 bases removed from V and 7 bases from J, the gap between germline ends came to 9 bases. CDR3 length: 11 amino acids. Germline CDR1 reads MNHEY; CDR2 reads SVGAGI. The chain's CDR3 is CASRLRGGYTF. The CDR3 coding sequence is TGTGCCAGCAGACTACGGGGTGGCTACACCTTC.

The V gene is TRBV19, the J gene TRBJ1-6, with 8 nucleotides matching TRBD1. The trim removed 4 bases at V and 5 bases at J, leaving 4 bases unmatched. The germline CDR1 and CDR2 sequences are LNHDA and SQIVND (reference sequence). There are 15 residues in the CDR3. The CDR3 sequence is CASSNRGYDNSPLHF. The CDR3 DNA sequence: TGTGCCAGTAGTAACAGGGGGTATGATAATTCACCCCTCCACTTT.

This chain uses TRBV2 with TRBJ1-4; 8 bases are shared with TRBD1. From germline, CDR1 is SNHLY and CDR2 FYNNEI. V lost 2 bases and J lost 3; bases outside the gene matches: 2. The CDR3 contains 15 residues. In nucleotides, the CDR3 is TGTGCCAGCAGTGAACAGGGGGCACCTAATGAAAAACTGTTTTTT. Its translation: CASSEQGAPNEKLFF.

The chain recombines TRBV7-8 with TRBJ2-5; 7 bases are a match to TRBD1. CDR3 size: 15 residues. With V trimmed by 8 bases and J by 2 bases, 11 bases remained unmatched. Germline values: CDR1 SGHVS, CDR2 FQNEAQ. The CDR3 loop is CASEADREWQETQYF. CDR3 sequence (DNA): TGTGCCAGCGAGGCCGACAGGGAGTGGCAAGAGACCCAGTACTTC.

The CDR3 loop reads CASSLPGRKETQYF. CDR3 in DNA: TGTGCCAGCAGCTTGCCCGGGAGAAAAGAGACCCAGTACTTC. The chain links TRBV5-4 to TRBJ2-5, with D possibly being TRBD2 (6 bases). V lost 1 base and J lost 3, with 10 bases in between. The length of the CDR3 is 14 residues. Germline lookup yields CDR1 SGHNT and CDR2 YYREEE (reference sequence).

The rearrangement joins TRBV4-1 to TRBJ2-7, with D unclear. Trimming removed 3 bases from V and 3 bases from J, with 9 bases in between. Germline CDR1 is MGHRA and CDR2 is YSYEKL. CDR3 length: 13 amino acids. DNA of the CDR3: TGCGCCAGCAGCCACGGCGGAGACTACGAGCAGTACTTC. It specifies CASSHGGDYEQYF.